A selection of T cell receptor beta chains follows, all from one sample in a study of T cell repertoires in ileal Crohn's disease. The data were produced by immunoSEQ multiplex PCR, yet TCRdb's version contains in-frame clones alone and is incomplete. The data show over 15,000 clones, roughly 83% seen once. The source material was ileal tissue. Receptors originate from an adult with Crohn's disease. Both conserved end residues are part of each CDR3. The order of the fields is clone size, J gene, D gene, V gene, CDR3 protein, CDR3 DNA. The D gene is left open where the match is weak. Rows may omit the clone size; those that give it use once, few, many or a size class.

size: .
J: TRBJ2-3
D: TRBD2
V: TRBV5-6
CDR3: CASSLEGRGASVDPQYF
DNA: TGTGCCAGCAGCTTGGAAGGGCGGGGGGCCTCCGTAGATCCGCAGTATTTT

size: .
J: TRBJ1-6
D: .
V: TRBV21-1
CDR3: CASSKGPWTAFSPLHF
DNA: TGTGCCAGCAGCAAAGGTCCCTGGACAGCCTTCTCACCCCTCCACTTT

size: .
J: TRBJ2-2
D: TRBD1
V: TRBV19
CDR3: CASSPSPTGVDTGELFF
DNA: TGTGCCAGTTCTCCTTCCCCGACAGGGGTGGACACCGGGGAGCTGTTTTTT

size: few
J: TRBJ1-5
D: .
V: TRBV6-4
CDR3: CASSVVGRGQPQHF
DNA: TGTGCCAGCAGTGTGGTGGGGAGGGGACAGCCCCAGCATTTT

size: few
J: TRBJ1-6
D: .
V: TRBV7-2
CDR3: CASSSQGPGYNSPLHF
DNA: TGTGCCAGCAGCTCCCAGGGGCCGGGCTATAATTCACCCCTCCACTTT

size: .
J: TRBJ1-3
D: TRBD1
V: TRBV30
CDR3: CAWNPTGPGNTIYF
DNA: TGTGCCTGGAATCCGACAGGGCCTGGAAACACCATATATTTT

size: .
J: TRBJ2-7
D: TRBD1
V: TRBV27
CDR3: CASSSTGDSYEQYF
DNA: TGTGCCAGCAGTTCCACAGGGGACTCCTACGAGCAGTACTTC

size: .
J: TRBJ1-1
D: .
V: TRBV18
CDR3: CASSPRSQVAFF
DNA: TGTGCCAGCTCACCACGCTCACAAGTAGCTTTCTTT

size: .
J: TRBJ2-2
D: TRBD1
V: TRBV5-1
CDR3: CASSLVGQGDGELFF
DNA: TGCGCCAGCAGCTTGGTGGGACAGGGGGACGGGGAGCTGTTTTTT

size: .
J: TRBJ2-1
D: TRBD2
V: TRBV5-1
CDR3: CASRTSGEYNEQFF
DNA: TGCGCCAGCAGGACTAGCGGGGAATACAATGAGCAGTTCTTC

size: .
J: TRBJ1-5
D: .
V: TRBV18
CDR3: CASSLYPSSNQPQHF
DNA: TGTGCCAGCTCACTTTACCCCAGTAGCAATCAGCCCCAGCATTTT

size: .
J: TRBJ1-3
D: .
V: TRBV12-5
CDR3: CASGLVAGLGGNTIYF
DNA: TGTGCTAGTGGTTTGGTAGCGGGATTGGGAGGAAACACCATATATTTT

size: .
J: TRBJ1-5
D: TRBD1
V: TRBV6-1
CDR3: CASRITGGTGQPQHF
DNA: TGTGCCAGCAGGATTACAGGGGGCACGGGTCAGCCCCAGCATTTT

size: .
J: TRBJ1-6
D: .
V: TRBV30
CDR3: CAWRSQGNNSPLHF
DNA: TGTGCCTGGAGGTCGCAGGGAAATAATTCACCCCTCCACTTT

size: .
J: TRBJ2-1
D: .
V: TRBV7-2
CDR3: CASSLVGLNEQFF
DNA: TGTGCCAGCAGCTTAGTGGGCCTCAATGAGCAGTTCTTC

size: .
J: TRBJ1-1
D: .
V: TRBV5-1
CDR3: CASSPDGALNTEAFF
DNA: TGCGCCAGCAGCCCGGATGGAGCCTTGAACACTGAAGCTTTCTTT

size: few
J: TRBJ1-4
D: TRBD1
V: TRBV7-8
CDR3: CASSLGQGPNEKLFF
DNA: TGTGCCAGCAGCTTAGGACAGGGTCCTAATGAAAAACTGTTTTTT

size: .
J: TRBJ2-7
D: .
V: TRBV11-2
CDR3: CASSLDYRVSLRSYEQYF
DNA: TGTGCCAGCAGCTTAGATTATCGAGTTTCCCTACGCTCCTACGAGCAGTACTTC

size: few
J: TRBJ2-2
D: .
V: TRBV11-3
CDR3: CASSLDEGRNTGELFF
DNA: TGTGCCAGCAGCTTAGATGAGGGTAGGAACACCGGGGAGCTGTTTTTT

size: .
J: TRBJ1-1
D: .
V: TRBV9
CDR3: CASSVGGGGDTEAFF
DNA: TGTGCCAGCAGCGTAGGGGGCGGGGGTGACACTGAAGCTTTCTTT

size: .
J: TRBJ1-2
D: TRBD1
V: TRBV15
CDR3: CATSGAGGFGYTF
DNA: TGTGCCACCAGCGGAGCAGGGGGATTTGGCTACACCTTC

size: .
J: TRBJ2-7
D: .
V: TRBV30
CDR3: CAWNTEYEQYF
DNA: TGTGCCTGGAATACAGAGTACGAGCAGTACTTC

size: few
J: TRBJ2-2
D: TRBD2
V: TRBV5-4
CDR3: CASSKGLAGGLTGELFF
DNA: TGTGCCAGCAGCAAGGGACTAGCGGGGGGGCTCACCGGGGAGCTGTTTTTT

size: .
J: TRBJ2-1
D: TRBD1
V: TRBV9
CDR3: CASSAGGSEQFF
DNA: TGTGCCAGCAGCGCAGGGGGCTCCGAGCAGTTCTTC

size: few
J: TRBJ2-1
D: .
V: TRBV30
CDR3: CAWSQGPNNEQFF
DNA: TGTGCCTGGAGCCAGGGCCCGAACAATGAGCAGTTCTTC

size: .
J: TRBJ2-1
D: .
V: TRBV27
CDR3: CASSYEGQINEQFF
DNA: TGTGCCAGCAGCTACGAGGGACAAATCAATGAGCAGTTCTTC

size: .
J: TRBJ1-3
D: TRBD1
V: TRBV9
CDR3: CASSPRTGAFSGNTIYF
DNA: TGTGCCAGCAGCCCTCGGACAGGGGCCTTCTCTGGAAACACCATATATTTT

size: .
J: TRBJ2-3
D: TRBD1
V: TRBV4-3
CDR3: CASSQDVTGGSDTQYF
DNA: TGCGCCAGCAGCCAAGACGTGACAGGGGGTTCAGATACGCAGTATTTT

size: .
J: TRBJ2-2
D: .
V: TRBV7-3
CDR3: CASSFGGINTGELFF
DNA: TGTGCCAGCAGCTTTGGGGGGATAAACACCGGGGAGCTGTTTTTT

size: .
J: TRBJ2-1
D: .
V: TRBV6-1
CDR3: CASSDYYNEQFF
DNA: TGTGCCAGCAGCGACTACTACAATGAGCAGTTCTTC

size: once
J: TRBJ1-4
D: .
V: TRBV6-5
CDR3: CASSGLEEKLFF
DNA: TGTGCCAGCAGTGGACTGGAAGAAAAACTGTTTTTT

size: .
J: TRBJ1-2
D: TRBD1
V: TRBV7-3
CDR3: CASALIGTGPYYGYTF
DNA: TGTGCCAGCGCCCTGATCGGGACAGGGCCCTACTATGGCTACACCTTC

size: .
J: TRBJ1-1
D: .
V: TRBV30
CDR3: CAWTNRGSVNTEAFF
DNA: TGTGCCTGGACAAATAGGGGGAGCGTGAACACTGAAGCTTTCTTT

size: .
J: TRBJ2-7
D: TRBD2
V: TRBV7-2
CDR3: CASSLGGGEAREQYF
DNA: TGTGCCAGCAGCTTGGGCGGGGGGGAGGCGAGGGAGCAGTACTTC

size: once
J: TRBJ1-2
D: .
V: TRBV5-6
CDR3: CASTDRQVYGYTF
DNA: TGTGCCAGCACCGACCGACAGGTCTATGGCTACACCTTC

size: .
J: TRBJ2-1
D: .
V: TRBV7-9
CDR3: CASSKSGQINEQFF
DNA: TGTGCCAGCAGCAAAAGCGGTCAGATCAATGAGCAGTTCTTC

size: .
J: TRBJ2-5
D: .
V: TRBV5-1
CDR3: CASSPFEGAQYF
DNA: TGCGCCAGCAGCCCCTTTGAAGGGGCCCAGTACTTC

size: .
J: TRBJ2-3
D: .
V: TRBV15
CDR3: CATSTELGGVDTQYF
DNA: TGTGCCACCAGCACCGAACTAGGGGGGGTAGATACGCAGTATTTT

size: .
J: TRBJ1-3
D: TRBD1
V: TRBV7-6
CDR3: CASSLRQGVSGNTIYF
DNA: TGTGCCAGCAGCTTACGACAGGGAGTATCTGGAAACACCATATATTTT

size: .
J: TRBJ1-2
D: .
V: TRBV5-1
CDR3: CASSPNVGGVWGYTF
DNA: TGCGCCAGCAGCCCAAACGTAGGGGGGGTCTGGGGCTACACCTTC

size: .
J: TRBJ2-5
D: TRBD2
V: TRBV5-1
CDR3: CASSLGGTSLETQYF
DNA: TGCGCCAGCAGCTTGGGCGGGACTAGTCTGGAGACCCAGTACTTC

size: .
J: TRBJ2-2
D: .
V: TRBV29-1
CDR3: CSVPSGPGELFF
DNA: TGCAGCGTCCCTTCCGGTCCCGGGGAGCTGTTTTTT

size: .
J: TRBJ2-7
D: .
V: TRBV5-1
CDR3: CASSPDRLGPYEQYF
DNA: TGCGCCAGCAGCCCCGACCGACTAGGGCCCTACGAGCAGTACTTC

size: .
J: TRBJ1-4
D: .
V: TRBV6-1
CDR3: CASSVTLGQTNEKLFF
DNA: TGTGCCAGCAGTGTGACCCTGGGACAAACTAATGAAAAACTGTTTTTT

size: .
J: TRBJ1-2
D: .
V: TRBV7-3
CDR3: CASSLQGNYGYTF
DNA: TGTGCCAGCAGCTTACAGGGGAACTATGGCTACACCTTC

size: .
J: TRBJ2-3
D: TRBD2
V: TRBV6-6
CDR3: CASSSQGLASTDTQYF
DNA: TGTGCCAGCAGTAGCCAGGGACTAGCGAGCACAGATACGCAGTATTTT

size: .
J: TRBJ1-4
D: .
V: TRBV5-1
CDR3: CASRDTTNEKLFF
DNA: TGCGCCAGCAGGGACACAACTAATGAAAAACTGTTTTTT